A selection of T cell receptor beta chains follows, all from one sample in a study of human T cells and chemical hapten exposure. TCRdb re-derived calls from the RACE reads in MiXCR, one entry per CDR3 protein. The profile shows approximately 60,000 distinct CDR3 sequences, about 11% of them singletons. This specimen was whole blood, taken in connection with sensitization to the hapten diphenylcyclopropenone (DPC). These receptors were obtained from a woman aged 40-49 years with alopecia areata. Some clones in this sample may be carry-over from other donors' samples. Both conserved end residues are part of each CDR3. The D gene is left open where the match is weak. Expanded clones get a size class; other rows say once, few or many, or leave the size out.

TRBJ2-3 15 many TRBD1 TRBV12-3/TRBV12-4 CASRTGVKDTDTQYF TGTGCCAGCAGGACAGGGGTTAAAGACACAGATACGCAGTATTTT
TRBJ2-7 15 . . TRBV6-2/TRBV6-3 CASSLGLWGTYEQYF TGTGCCAGCAGCCTGGGACTTTGGGGAACCTACGAGCAGTACTTC
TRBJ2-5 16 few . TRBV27 CASSQDAIIGQETQYF TGTGCCAGCAGCCAAGACGCGATCATCGGGCAAGAGACCCAGTACTTC
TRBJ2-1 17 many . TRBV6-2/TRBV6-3 CASSYSTLASSYNEQFF TGTGCCAGCAGTTACTCGACTCTAGCGAGCTCCTACAATGAGCAGTTCTTC
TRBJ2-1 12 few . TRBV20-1 CSATLASNEQFF TGCAGTGCCACACTAGCTTCCAATGAGCAGTTCTTC
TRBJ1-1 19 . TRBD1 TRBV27 CASSSRLATGGGRDTEAFF TGTGCCAGCAGCTCCCGACTCGCGACAGGGGGTGGGAGGGACACTGAAGCTTTCTTT
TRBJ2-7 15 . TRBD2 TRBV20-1 CSARDPGGSSYEQYF TGCAGTGCTAGAGATCCGGGAGGGAGCTCCTACGAGCAGTACTTC
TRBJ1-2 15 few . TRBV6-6 CASSPLGGAEYGYTF TGTGCCAGCAGCCCCCTTGGGGGAGCGGAGTATGGCTACACCTTC
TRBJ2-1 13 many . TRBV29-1 CSVERYGGNEQFF TGCAGCGTTGAACGTTACGGGGGAAATGAGCAGTTCTTC
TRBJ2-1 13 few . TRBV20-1 CSVTGPPHNEQFF TGCAGTGTGACAGGTCCCCCACACAATGAGCAGTTCTTC
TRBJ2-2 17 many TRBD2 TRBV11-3 CASSLDSWEGDTGELFF TGTGCCAGCAGCTTAGATTCCTGGGAGGGCGACACCGGGGAGCTGTTTTTT
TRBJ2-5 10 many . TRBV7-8 CASSGRTQYF TGTGCCAGCAGTGGTAGGACCCAGTACTTC
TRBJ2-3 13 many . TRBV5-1 CASSFRDTDTQYF TGCGCCAGCAGCTTCAGGGACACAGATACGCAGTATTTT
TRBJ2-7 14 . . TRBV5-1 CASTHGRGSYEQYF TGCGCCAGCACTCACGGAAGGGGCTCCTACGAGCAGTACTTC
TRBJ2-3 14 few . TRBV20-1 CSARDRLLRDTQYF TGCAGTGCTAGAGATAGGCTCCTTAGGGATACGCAGTATTTT
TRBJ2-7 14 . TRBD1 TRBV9 CASSGGDRPYEQYF TGTGCCAGCAGCGGGGGGGACAGGCCGTACGAGCAGTACTTC
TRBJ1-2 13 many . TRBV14 CASSQLTEYGYTF TGTGCCAGCAGCCAGCTGACAGAGTATGGCTACACCTTC
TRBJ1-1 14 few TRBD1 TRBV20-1 CSARIPGGNTEAFF TGCAGTGCTAGGATTCCAGGGGGCAACACTGAAGCTTTCTTT
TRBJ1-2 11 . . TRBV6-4 CASIRAGGYTF TGTGCCAGCATCCGGGCCGGGGGCTACACCTTC